This T cell receptor (beta chain) derives from a study of response to subunit inactivated influenza vaccine. General study points: Every seasonal influenza vaccination brings in few new T cells, the authors suggested.

From the RT-PCR reads, TCRdb called clonotypes with MiXCR, one entry per CDR3 protein. The sample yields about half a million distinct CDR3 sequences, approximately 7.7% seen once. This clonotype was detected many times. The antigen remains unidentified. Germline V CDR1 and CDR2: SGHVS, FNYEAQ. The CDR3 is 16 residues long. Trimming shortened V by 0 bases and J by 0 bases, and 6 bases separated the two germline ends. Sequencing was performed on PBMCs from blood, taken 23 to 25 months after vaccination. The rearrangement links TRBV7-6 to TRBJ1-6; D gene uncertain. This clonotype was sampled from a man aged 50-75 years who received an inactivated influenza vaccine. DNA of the CDR3: TGTGCCAGCAGCTTAGCTGCAGGCTCCTATAATTCACCCCTCCACTTT. This gives the protein CASSLAAGSYNSPLHF.